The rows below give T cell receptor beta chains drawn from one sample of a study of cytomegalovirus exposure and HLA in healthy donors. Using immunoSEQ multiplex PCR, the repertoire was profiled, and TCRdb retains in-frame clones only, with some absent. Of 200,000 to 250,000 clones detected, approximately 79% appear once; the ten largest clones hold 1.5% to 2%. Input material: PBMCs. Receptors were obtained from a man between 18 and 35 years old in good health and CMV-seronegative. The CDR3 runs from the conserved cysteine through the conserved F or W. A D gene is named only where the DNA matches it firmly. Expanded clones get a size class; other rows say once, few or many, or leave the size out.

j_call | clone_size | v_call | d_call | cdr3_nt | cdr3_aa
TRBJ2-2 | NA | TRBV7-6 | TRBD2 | TGTGCCAGCAGCTTAGTGGTGGGACTAGCGGGAACCGGGGAGCTGTTTTTT | CASSLVVGLAGTGELFF
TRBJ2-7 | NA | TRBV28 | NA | TGTGCCAGCAGTTTATCACGGGGCTACGAGCAGTACTTC | CASSLSRGYEQYF
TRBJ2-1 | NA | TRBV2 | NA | TGTGCCAGCACAGGGGATTCCTCCTACAATGAGCAGTTCTTC | CASTGDSSYNEQFF
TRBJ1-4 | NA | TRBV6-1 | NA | TGTGCCAGCAGTGAAGCAGGAGCAACAACTAATGAAAAACTGTTTTTT | CASSEAGATTNEKLFF
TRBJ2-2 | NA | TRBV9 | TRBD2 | TGTGCCAGCAGCGCCAGGACTAGCGGGGGTGACGGGGAGCTGTTTTTT | CASSARTSGGDGELFF
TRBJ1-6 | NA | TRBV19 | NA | TGTGCCAGTAGTTGGCGGGATTCACCCCTCCACTTT | CASSWRDSPLHF
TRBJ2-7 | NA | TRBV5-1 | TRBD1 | TGCGCCAGCAGCTGGGGGGACAGGCCCTCCTACGAGCAGTACTTC | CASSWGDRPSYEQYF
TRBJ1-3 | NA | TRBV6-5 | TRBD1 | TGTGCCAGCAGTCCAGGGACAGTCGGAAACACCATATATTTT | CASSPGTVGNTIYF
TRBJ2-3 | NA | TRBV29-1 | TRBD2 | TGCAGCGTTGATTATAGCGGGAGTGGAGGAGATACGCAGTATTTT | CSVDYSGSGGDTQYF
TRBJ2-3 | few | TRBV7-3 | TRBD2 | TGTGCCAGCAGCTTCGTAAGCGGGGGGGCCACAGATACGCAGTATTTT | CASSFVSGGATDTQYF
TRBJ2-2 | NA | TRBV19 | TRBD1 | TGTGCCAGTAGTGGCCAGGGGGCTGGATTCGGCGGGGAGCTGTTTTTT | CASSGQGAGFGGELFF
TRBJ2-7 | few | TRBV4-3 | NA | TGCGCCAGCAGCCAAGAGGGCGGGGAAACCTACGAGCAGTACTTC | CASSQEGGETYEQYF
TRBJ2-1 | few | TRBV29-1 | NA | TGCAGCGTGACAGATAGCAGGTCCTCCTACAATGAGCAGTTCTTC | CSVTDSRSSYNEQFF
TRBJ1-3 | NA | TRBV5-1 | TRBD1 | TGCGCCAGCAGCCGAGAGGGGGCGGCAGGAAACACCATATATTTT | CASSREGAAGNTIYF
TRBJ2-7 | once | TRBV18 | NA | TGTGCCAGCTCAACCGGGAGCTCCTACGAGCAGTACTTC | CASSTGSSYEQYF
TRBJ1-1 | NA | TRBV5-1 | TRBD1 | TGCGCCAGCAGCTCGGGACAGCCCGTCGGACTGAACACTGAAGCTTTCTTT | CASSSGQPVGLNTEAFF
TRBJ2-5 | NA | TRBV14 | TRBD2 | TGTGCCAGCAGCCAAGACCCCTACGGACTAGCGGGTCAAGAGACCCAGTACTTC | CASSQDPYGLAGQETQYF
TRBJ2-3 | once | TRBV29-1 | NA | TGCAGCGTTGGGGGGCTTATAGATACGCAGTATTTT | CSVGGLIDTQYF
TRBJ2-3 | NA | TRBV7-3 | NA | TGTGCCAGCAGCCCTCTAGCACAAGGAGATACGCAGTATTTT | CASSPLAQGDTQYF
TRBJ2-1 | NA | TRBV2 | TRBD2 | TGTGCCAGCAGGTCCGGGACTAGCGTCTACAATGAGCAGTTCTTC | CASRSGTSVYNEQFF
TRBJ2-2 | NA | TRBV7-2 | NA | TGTGCCAGCAGCTTAGCGTGGACTGCCACCGGGGAGCTGTTTTTT | CASSLAWTATGELFF
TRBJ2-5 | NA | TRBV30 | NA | TGTGCCTGGAGTGTAGATAGGGGCCAGGAGTACTTC | CAWSVDRGQEYF
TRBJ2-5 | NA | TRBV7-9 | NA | TGTGCCAGCAGCTTAGAAGGGGAAGAGACCCAGTACTTC | CASSLEGEETQYF
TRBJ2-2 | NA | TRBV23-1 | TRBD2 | TGCGCCAGCAGTCAATCGGGCCAACCCGAGGGGTCTAGCGGGGGAGGGACCGGGGAGCTGTTTTTT | CASSQSGQPEGSSGGGTGELFF
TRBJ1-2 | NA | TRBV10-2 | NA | TGCGCCAGCAGTCCCAGGGTAGACTATGGCTACACCTTC | CASSPRVDYGYTF
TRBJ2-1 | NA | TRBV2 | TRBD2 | TGTGCCAGCACCGGACTAGCGGGGGATGAGCAGTTCTTC | CASTGLAGDEQFF
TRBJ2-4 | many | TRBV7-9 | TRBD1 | TGTGCCAGCAGCCTAGAAGTTGGGACAGGGGGGTCAAACATTCAGTACTTC | CASSLEVGTGGSNIQYF
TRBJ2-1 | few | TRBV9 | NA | TGTGCCAGCAGCGTAGATGTGAGCTCCTACAATGAGCAGTTCTTC | CASSVDVSSYNEQFF
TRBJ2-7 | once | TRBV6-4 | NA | TGTGCCAGCAGTGGTGGTAGCGCGTTGCCCTCCTACGAGCAGTACTTC | CASSGGSALPSYEQYF
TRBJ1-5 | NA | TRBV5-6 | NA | TGTGCCAGCAGCTTAGCCACGGGGAGCAATCAGCCCCAGCATTTT | CASSLATGSNQPQHF
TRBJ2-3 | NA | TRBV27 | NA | TGTGCCAGCAGTTTATTAAGACTAGAAGGCACAGATACGCAGTATTTT | CASSLLRLEGTDTQYF
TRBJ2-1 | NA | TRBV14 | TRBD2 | TGTGCCAGCAGCCAAGGATCTACTAGCGGGGCATACAATGAGCAGTTCTTC | CASSQGSTSGAYNEQFF
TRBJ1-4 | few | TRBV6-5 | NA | TGTGCCAGCAGCAACTCACGGGGTTCTGAAAAACTGTTTTTT | CASSNSRGSEKLFF
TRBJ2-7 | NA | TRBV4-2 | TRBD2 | TGTGCCAGCAGCCCTCGGGGTAGCGGGGGGGCCTTGTACGAGCAGTACTTC | CASSPRGSGGALYEQYF
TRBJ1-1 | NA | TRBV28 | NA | TGTGCCAGCAGCGGACTGATGAACACTGAAGCTTTCTTT | CASSGLMNTEAFF
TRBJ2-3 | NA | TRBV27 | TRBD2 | TGTGCCAGCAGTCCTTTAGCGGGGGGGACAGATACGCAGTATTTT | CASSPLAGGTDTQYF